The entry that follows covers one TCR beta chain sequence. At least ten counts were recorded for this clonotype. The specificity of this receptor is unknown. Base qualities are missing; no much larger clone stands one base away. The iRepertoire nested amplicon-rescue multiplex PCR (arm-PCR) platform was used to amplify TCR alpha and beta CDR3 regions from RNA. One-step reverse transcription and amplification used about 95-450 ng of tissue mRNA or PBMC total RNA as input. Following bead purification, Illumina adapters were added by a secondary multiplex PCR, and the libraries were gel-purified between 200 and 400 bp. Internal 6-nucleotide barcodes were carried by the libraries and were used for demultiplexing. Sequencing of libraries was performed on an Illumina MiSeq with 2x220 or 2x250 nucleotide paired-end reads. Per the original workflow: FLASH 1.2.11 was used to merge paired reads, and BWA-MEM then aligned the reads to the GRCh37 human genome before TRA and TRB reads were extracted. For V and J assignment, an IMGT-derived reference of cassette sequences and CDR3 motifs that included pseudogenes was used. Three-frame translation of reads was performed, and productive CDR3s were defined as those with a C...FGXG motif and no stop codons. A clonotype was defined as a unique combination of a V-J cassette pair and a CDR3 amino acid sequence. Reads were filtered by Hamming distance, with the threshold set by the sequence error rate of each sample in mapped regions. The public reads were reanalyzed by TCRdb: fastp trimming at Q25, MiXCR alignment, in-frame beta chains only. When rows share a CDR3 protein, they turn into one entry using the most common DNA and genes. For this entry, the V and J calls and clone size follow TCRdb and not the study's own pipeline. The sample table records about 400,000 distinct CDR3 sequences; 35% to 45% of these occur just once. The ten largest clones capture 12% of the sample.

This entry comes from a study of glioma-infiltrating T cells listed by TCRdb under 2016. Turning to the overall study: Low-grade gliomas were represented by WHO grade II oligodendrogliomas or astrocytomas, and glioblastomas were represented by WHO grade IV tumors that were sampled at initial rather than recurrent diagnosis. Glioma patients received dexamethasone for six or fewer days before surgery. The sequencing target for blood libraries was about 4- to 11-fold coverage of 950,000 to 1,000,000 peripheral T cells. TCR alpha- and beta-chain repertoires were sequenced from glioma tissue, non-neoplastic brain tissue and matched peripheral blood mononuclear cells. To measure how far tissue and blood T-cell populations diverged, each tissue-infiltrating repertoire was compared against the peripheral blood repertoire of the same patient. Three low-grade glioma patients, several primary glioblastoma patients and three non-glioma patients contributing non-neoplastic brain tissue were included in the paired cohort.

Results the study describes overall, beyond this receptor: Very few CDR3 sequences were found to be shared between tissue and blood, and this scarcity was attributed to high CDR3 diversity and limited sampling. Group comparisons rested on small numbers: three non-neoplastic, three low-grade glioma and fewer than 10 glioblastoma patients. VJ-independent divergence between tissue and blood was found to be below expectation in non-neoplastic patients but above expectation in all gliomas, particularly low-grade gliomas. A signature set of shared blood CDR3 motifs marked patients with low tissue-blood divergence and was depleted in highly divergent patients.

Inclusive of the bounding cysteine and phenylalanine, the CDR3 is 15 residues long. Just the 45-base CDR3 DNA is kept, in frame starting at base 1. As encoded in the germline V gene, CDR1 is MGHDK while CDR2 is SYGVNS. V is cut by 5 bases and J by 3 bases, and the space between the germline ends is 14 bases. Surgical brain or tumor specimens were cryofrozen in liquid nitrogen immediately after resection, and peripheral blood cells were collected concurrently. The specimen sequenced was glioma tissue, nonneoplastic brain tissue, or PBMCs (not recorded which). The chain uses TRBV25-1 and TRBJ2-1, and TRBD2 may be the D gene, going by 6 matching bases. The clonotype was recovered from a human donor with low-grade glioma or glioblastoma, undergoing nonglioma brain surgery, or in good health (not recorded which). CDR3 protein: CASSPGPGGYNEQFF. The DNA sequence follows: TGTGCCAGCAGTCCCGGTCCCGGGGGCTACAATGAGCAGTTCTTC.